Sequencing of this T cell receptor beta chain was carried out in a study of T cell responses to AZD1222 COVID-19 vaccine. Profiled with immunoSEQ multiplex PCR; TCRdb holds only in-frame clones, not every one. Of 200,000 or so clones in the sample, 90% were seen once. The CDR3 length is 14 residues. The germline V gene has CDR1 MNHEY and CDR2 SVGAGI. The junction had 6 bases not matched to a gene; V was cut back by 5 bases and J by 3 bases. There are a few counts of this clone. The antigen remains unidentified. Overall study results and limits: The donor cohort was predominantly white British with a female majority, and clonal diversity may have been underestimated.

The sample consisted of peripheral blood, taken on day 0 of AZD1222 vaccination. The clonotype originates from an adult in good health. This chain uses TRBV6-5 with TRBJ2-7; TRBD1 agrees at 8 bases. This CDR3 is CASSIGQGNYEQYF. CDR3 nucleotides: TGTGCCAGCAGTATCGGACAGGGAAACTACGAGCAGTACTTC.